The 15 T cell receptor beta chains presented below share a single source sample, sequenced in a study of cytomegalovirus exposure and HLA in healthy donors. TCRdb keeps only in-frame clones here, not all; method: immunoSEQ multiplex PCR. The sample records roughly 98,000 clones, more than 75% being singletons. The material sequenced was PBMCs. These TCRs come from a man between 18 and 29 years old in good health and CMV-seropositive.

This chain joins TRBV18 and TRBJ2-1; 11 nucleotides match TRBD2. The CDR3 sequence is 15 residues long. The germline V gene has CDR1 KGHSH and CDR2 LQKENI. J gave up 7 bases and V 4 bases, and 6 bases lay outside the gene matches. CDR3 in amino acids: CASSLAGLAENEQFF. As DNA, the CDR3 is TGTGCCAGCTCACTGGCGGGACTAGCGGAAAATGAGCAGTTCTTC.

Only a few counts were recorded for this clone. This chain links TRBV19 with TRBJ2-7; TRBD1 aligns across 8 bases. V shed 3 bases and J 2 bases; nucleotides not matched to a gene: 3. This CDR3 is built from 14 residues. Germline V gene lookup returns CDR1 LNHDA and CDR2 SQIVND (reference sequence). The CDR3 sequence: CASSMAGGTYEQYF. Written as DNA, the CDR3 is TGTGCCAGTAGTATGGCAGGGGGCACCTACGAGCAGTACTTC.

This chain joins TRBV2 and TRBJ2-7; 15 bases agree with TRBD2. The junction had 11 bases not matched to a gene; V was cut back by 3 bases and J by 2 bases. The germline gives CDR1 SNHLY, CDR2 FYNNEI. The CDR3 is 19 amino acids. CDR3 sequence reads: CASSEGLAGGTSVAYEQYF. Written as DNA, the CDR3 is TGTGCCAGCAGTGAGGGACTAGCGGGGGGAACATCAGTGGCCTACGAGCAGTACTTC.

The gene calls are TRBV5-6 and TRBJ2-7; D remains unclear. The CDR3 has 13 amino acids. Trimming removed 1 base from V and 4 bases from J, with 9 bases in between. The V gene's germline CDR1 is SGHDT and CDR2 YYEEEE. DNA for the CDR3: TGTGCCAGCAGCTTGATAGATTCGTACGAGCAGTACTTC. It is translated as CASSLIDSYEQYF.

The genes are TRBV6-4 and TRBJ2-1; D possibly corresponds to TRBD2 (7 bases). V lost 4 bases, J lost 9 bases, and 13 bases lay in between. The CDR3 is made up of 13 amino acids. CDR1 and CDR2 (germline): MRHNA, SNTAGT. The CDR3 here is CASSARGGSEQFF. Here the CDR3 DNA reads TGTGCCAGCAGTGCTAGGGGGGGCAGTGAGCAGTTCTTC.

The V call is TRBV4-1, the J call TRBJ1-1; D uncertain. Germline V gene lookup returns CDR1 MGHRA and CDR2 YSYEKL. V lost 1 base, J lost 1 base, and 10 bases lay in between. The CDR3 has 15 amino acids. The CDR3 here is CASSQARGANTEAFF. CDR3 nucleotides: TGCGCCAGCAGCCAAGCGCGCGGAGCGAACACTGAAGCTTTCTTT.

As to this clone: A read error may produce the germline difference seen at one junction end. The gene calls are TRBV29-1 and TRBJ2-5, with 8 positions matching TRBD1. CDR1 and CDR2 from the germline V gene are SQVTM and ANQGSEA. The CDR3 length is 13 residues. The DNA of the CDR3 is TGCAGCGTGGAAGGGACAGGTCAAGAGACCCAGTACTTC. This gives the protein CSVEGTGQETQYF.

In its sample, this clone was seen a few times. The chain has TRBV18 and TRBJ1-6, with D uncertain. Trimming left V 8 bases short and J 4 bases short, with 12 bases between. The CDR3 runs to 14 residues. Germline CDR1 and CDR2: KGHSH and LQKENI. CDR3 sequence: CASARESYNSPLHF. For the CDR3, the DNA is TGTGCCAGCGCCCGGGAGTCGTATAATTCACCCCTCCACTTT.

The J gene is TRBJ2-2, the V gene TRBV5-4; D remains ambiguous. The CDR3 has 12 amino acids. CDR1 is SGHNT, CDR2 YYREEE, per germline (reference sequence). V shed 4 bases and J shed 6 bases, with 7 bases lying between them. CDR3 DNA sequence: TGTGCCAGCAGCCCCCCCGCCGGGGAGCTGTTTTTT. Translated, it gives CASSPPAGELFF.

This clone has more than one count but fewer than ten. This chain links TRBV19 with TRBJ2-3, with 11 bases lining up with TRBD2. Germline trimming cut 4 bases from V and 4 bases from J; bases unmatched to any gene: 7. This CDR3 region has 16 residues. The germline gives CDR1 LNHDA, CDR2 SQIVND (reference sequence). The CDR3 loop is CASSTGLAGVADTQYF. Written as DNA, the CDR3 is TGTGCCAGTAGTACAGGACTAGCGGGTGTAGCAGATACGCAGTATTTT.

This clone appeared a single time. Here the CDR3 DNA reads TGTGCCAGCAGCTTCGGCGGGGGGGAGGTAGGAGAGACCCAGTACTTC. Encoded protein: CASSFGGGEVGETQYF. This rearrangement joins TRBV5-8 to TRBJ2-5, with 9 bases lining up with TRBD2. Germline trimming cut 2 bases from V and 4 bases from J; bases unmatched to any gene: 9. From germline, CDR1 is SGHTS and CDR2 YDEGEE. The CDR3 consists of 16 residues.

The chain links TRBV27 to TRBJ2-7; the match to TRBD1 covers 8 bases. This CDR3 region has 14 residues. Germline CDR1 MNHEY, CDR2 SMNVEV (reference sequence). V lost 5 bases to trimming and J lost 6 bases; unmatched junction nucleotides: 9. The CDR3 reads CASSAAGTGLEQYF. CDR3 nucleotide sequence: TGTGCCAGCAGTGCCGCCGGGACAGGTCTCGAGCAGTACTTC.

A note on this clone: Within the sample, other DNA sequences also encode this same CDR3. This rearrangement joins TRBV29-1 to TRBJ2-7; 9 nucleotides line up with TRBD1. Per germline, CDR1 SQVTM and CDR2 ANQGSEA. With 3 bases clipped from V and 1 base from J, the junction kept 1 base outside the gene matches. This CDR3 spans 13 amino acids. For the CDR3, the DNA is TGCAGCGTTGAGGACAGGGGATCCTACGAGCAGTACTTC. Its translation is CSVEDRGSYEQYF.

This CDR3 is CARRSPRPDGYTF. For the CDR3, the DNA is TGTGCCAGGAGATCCCCACGTCCCGATGGCTACACCTTC. The rearrangement uses TRBV19 and TRBJ1-2; D gene unclear. The V end was cut by 9 bases, the J end by 6 bases, with 17 bases between. The CDR3 spans 13 residues. Germline-derived CDR1 and CDR2 are LNHDA and SQIVND (reference sequence).

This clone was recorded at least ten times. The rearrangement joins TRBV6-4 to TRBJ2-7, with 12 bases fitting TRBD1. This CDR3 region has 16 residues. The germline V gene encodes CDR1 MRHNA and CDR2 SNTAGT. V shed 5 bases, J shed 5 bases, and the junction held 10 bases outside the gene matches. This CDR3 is CASSLLPGQGADEQYF. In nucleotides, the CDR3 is TGTGCCAGCAGTCTCCTCCCGGGACAGGGGGCCGACGAGCAGTACTTC.